One sample yielded the 18 T cell receptor beta chains listed below, sequenced in a study of T cells in Graves' hyperthyroidism and ophthalmopathy. There were TCR beta CDR3 regions amplified from RNA transcripts. The HTBI primer set drove a first-round RT-PCR of the TCR CDR3. Using its own MiXCR run on the multiplex PCR reads, TCRdb lists one record per CDR3 protein. The sample holds approximately 420,000 distinct CDR3 sequences, approximately 15% seen once. Source material: blood. The receptors were gathered from a woman aged 18-30 years with Graves' hyperthyroidism.

In its sample, this clonotype was seen many times. The chain recombines TRBV20-1 with TRBJ2-1, with 10 positions matching TRBD2. The CDR3 covers 13 residues. J gave up 12 bases and V 4 bases, and 9 bases lay outside the gene matches. Germline CDR1 reads DFQATT; CDR2 reads SNEGSKA (reference sequence). CDR3 sequence reads: CSATWLAGVGQFF. CDR3 nucleotide sequence: TGCAGTGCTACCTGGCTAGCGGGAGTCGGGCAGTTCTTC.

This chain joins TRBV19 and TRBJ2-2; D uncertain. Germline V gene data show CDR1 as LNHDA and CDR2 as SQIVND (reference sequence). The CDR3 totals 14 residues. Between the trimmed V and J ends, which lost 3 bases and 7 bases, there was a span of 12 bases. CDR3 coding DNA: TGTGCCAGTAGTATCACTGGGCGTGACGGGGAGCTGTTTTTT. Translating gives CASSITGRDGELFF.

At least ten counts were recorded for this clonotype. The chain employs TRBV3-1 and TRBJ1-1, with a possible D match to TRBD1 (5 bases). The CDR3 covers 14 residues. Germline loops: CDR1 LGHDT, CDR2 YNNKEL (reference sequence). Trimming removed 1 base from V and 3 bases from J, with 9 bases in between. The CDR3 spells CASSQGWGDTEAFF. CDR3 sequence (DNA): TGTGCCAGCAGCCAAGGATGGGGGGACACTGAAGCTTTCTTT.

This clonotype was found a few times. At one end, the junction sequence differs from germline, possibly due to a read error. The chain carries TRBV19 and TRBJ2-2; D gene ambiguous. Germline CDR1 is LNHDA and CDR2 is SQIVND (reference sequence). The CDR3 runs 13 residues. In DNA form, the CDR3 reads TGTGCCGGTAGTATAGGGCTCGGCGGGGAGCTGTTTTTT. This sequence encodes CAGSIGLGGELFF.

In this sample, this clonotype turned up many times. The rearrangement links TRBV7-9 to TRBJ2-6; D ambiguous. V lost 6 bases and J lost 4, with 7 bases in between. This CDR3 contains 13 residues. The V gene's germline CDR1 is SEHNR and CDR2 FQNEAQ (reference sequence). Written as DNA, the CDR3 is TGTGCCAGCAGTCCCGCGGGGGCCAACGTCCTGACTTTC. As protein: CASSPAGANVLTF.

This clonotype came up many times. The rearrangement uses TRBV5-1 and TRBJ2-3; D perhaps matches TRBD1 (6 bases). This CDR3 contains 15 residues. CDR1 is SGHRS and CDR2 is YFSETQ in the germline V gene. V was clipped by 7 bases and J by 2 bases, with 17 bases between them. CDR3 amino acids: CASALLRGPTDTQYF. The CDR3 coding sequence is TGCGCCAGCGCCCTCCTCAGGGGCCCCACAGATACGCAGTATTTT. The full variable domain, rest sourced from reference TRBV5-1 and TRBJ2-3, is KAGVTQTPRYLIKTRGQQVTLSCSPISGHRSVSWYQQTPGQGLQFLFEYFSETQRNKGNFPGRFSGRQFSNSRSEMNVSTLELGDSALYLCASALLRGPTDTQYFGPGTRLTVL.

This clonotype was detected many times. The chain couples TRBV18 to TRBJ2-7; possible D gene TRBD2, 7 bases. The germline gives CDR1 KGHSH, CDR2 LQKENI. The CDR3 has 16 residues. V gave up 1 base and J gave up 5 bases, with 18 bases separating them. CDR3 region: CASSPLVSGEGDEQYF. DNA for the CDR3: TGTGCCAGCTCACCACTCGTAAGCGGGGAGGGGGACGAGCAGTACTTC.

Many counts were recorded for this clonotype. The CDR3 bases are TGTGCCAGCAGCTTAAATTTTGGGCCAGCGGGAGGTAAGAATGAGCAGTTCTTC. Encoded protein: CASSLNFGPAGGKNEQFF. The rearrangement uses TRBV7-9 and TRBJ2-1, with 9 bases aligning to TRBD2. Looked up from germline, CDR1 is SEHNR and CDR2 is FQNEAQ (reference sequence). The CDR3 spans 18 residues. J lost 7 bases, V lost 2 bases, and 15 bases had no gene match.

The genes are TRBV5-1 and TRBJ2-5; the D gene could be TRBD1 or TRBD2 (6 bases each). Germline V CDR1 and CDR2: SGHRS, YFSETQ. The ends were cut back, 6 bases at V and 1 base at J, with 13 bases in the middle. The CDR3 length is 14 residues. The CDR3 coding sequence is TGCGCCAGCACCCCGGGGGCGAGCCAAGAGACCCAGTACTTC. Translating it yields CASTPGASQETQYF.

The V call is TRBV7-2, the J call TRBJ1-2, with D possibly TRBD1 on 5 matching bases. V lost 4 bases and J lost 4, with 19 bases in between. Germline CDR1 and CDR2: SGHTA and FQGNSA. This CDR3 contains 16 residues. The CDR3, as DNA: TGTGCCAGCAGCTCCCAAGCCCGTGACAGACGCTATGGCTACACCTTC. As protein: CASSSQARDRRYGYTF.

This clonotype was counted many times. The rearrangement links TRBV12-3 or TRBV12-4 to TRBJ2-7; no firm D call. This CDR3 comprises 12 residues. V lost 2 bases and J 2 bases, leaving 4 bases between the germline ends. The CDR3 loop is CASSLTTYEQYF. The CDR3 DNA reads as TGTGCCAGCAGTTTAACCACCTACGAGCAGTACTTC.

Ten or more counts support this clonotype. For the CDR3, the DNA is TGTGCCAGCAGCTTAGAAGCGGGAGTCACCTACGAGCAGTACTTC. This encodes CASSLEAGVTYEQYF. The chain carries TRBV11-2 and TRBJ2-7; 8 nucleotides match TRBD2. The germline V gene encodes CDR1 SGHAT and CDR2 FQNNGV. The CDR3 has 15 residues. V shed 0 bases, J shed 2 bases, and the junction held 3 bases outside the gene matches. The full variable domain, in which reference TRBV11-2 and TRBJ2-7 provide the parts outside the CDR3, is EAGVAQSPRYKIIEKRQSVAFWCNPISGHATLYWYQQILGQGPKLLIQFQNNGVVDDSQLPKDRFSAERLKGVDSTLKIQPAKLEDSAVYLCASSLEAGVTYEQYFGPGTRLTVT.

This clonotype was counted once. The V call is TRBV6-5, the J call TRBJ2-2, with 8 bases fitting TRBD2. V lost 0 bases to trimming and J lost 6 bases; unmatched junction nucleotides: 3. Germline V gene data show CDR1 as MNHEY and CDR2 as SVGAGI. The length of the CDR3 is 15 residues. CDR3 loop: CASSYSSGKAGELFF. CDR3 in DNA: TGTGCCAGCAGTTACTCTAGCGGGAAGGCCGGGGAGCTGTTTTTT.

The count of this clonotype is one. This chain connects TRBV27 to TRBJ2-1; 8 nucleotides agree with TRBD1. CDR1 and CDR2 (germline): MNHEY, SMNVEV (reference sequence). This CDR3 spans 14 amino acids. Trimming at V came to 8 bases and at J to 7 bases, leaving 10 bases not matched to a gene. The CDR3 loop reads CASSLRDRMNEQFF. The CDR3 DNA reads as TGTGCCAGCTCCCTCCGGGACAGGATGAATGAGCAGTTCTTC.

This clonotype was seen only a few times. The CDR3 DNA reads as TGCAGCGCCGCACAGGGCTATGGCTACACCTTC. It specifies CSAAQGYGYTF. The chain carries TRBV29-1 and TRBJ1-2; the D gene is possibly TRBD1 (6 bases). V shed 7 bases and J shed 4 bases, with 10 bases lying between them. CDR1 SQVTM and CDR2 ANQGSEA come from the germline V gene. The CDR3 length is 11 residues.

This clonotype has at least ten counts. The chain couples TRBV2 to TRBJ1-2, with D tentatively TRBD1 (5 bases). The ends were cut back, 1 base at V and 7 bases at J, with 13 bases in the middle. Germline V gives CDR1 SNHLY, CDR2 FYNNEI. This CDR3 has 14 amino acids. The CDR3 nucleotides read TGTGCCAGCAGTGAAGAGACAGCCCAAGCTGGCTACACCTTC. Residues: CASSEETAQAGYTF.

This clonotype came up once. This clone may be a read error of a much larger clone one base away. The V and J genes are TRBV7-2 and TRBJ2-3, with 7 positions matching TRBD2. The CDR3 spans 16 residues. The germline V gene has CDR1 SGHTA and CDR2 FQGNSA. Written as DNA, the CDR3 is TGTGCCAGCAGCCCCCTCGGCGGGAGTTCTACAGGTACGCAGTATTTT. This gives the protein CASSPLGGSSTGTQYF.

This clonotype appeared a few times. The chain's CDR3 is CAWSRDRGAPLHF. DNA for the CDR3: TGTGCCTGGTCCCGGGACAGGGGAGCACCCCTCCACTTT. The chain has TRBV30 and TRBJ1-6; 10 bases match TRBD1. This CDR3 has 13 amino acids. V lost 5 bases and J lost 11; bases outside the gene matches: 6. Germline V gene lookup returns CDR1 GTSNPN and CDR2 SVGIG (reference sequence).